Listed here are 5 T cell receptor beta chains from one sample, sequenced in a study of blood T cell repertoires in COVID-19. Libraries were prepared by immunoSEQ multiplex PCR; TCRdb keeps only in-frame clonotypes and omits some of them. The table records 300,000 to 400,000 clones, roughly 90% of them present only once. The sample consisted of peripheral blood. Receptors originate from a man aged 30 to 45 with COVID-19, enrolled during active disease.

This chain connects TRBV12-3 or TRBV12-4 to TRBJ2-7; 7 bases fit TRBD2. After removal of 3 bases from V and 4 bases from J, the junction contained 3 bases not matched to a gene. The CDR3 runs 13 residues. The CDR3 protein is CASSFGGGYEQYF. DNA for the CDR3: TGTGCCAGCAGTTTTGGCGGGGGATACGAGCAGTACTTC.

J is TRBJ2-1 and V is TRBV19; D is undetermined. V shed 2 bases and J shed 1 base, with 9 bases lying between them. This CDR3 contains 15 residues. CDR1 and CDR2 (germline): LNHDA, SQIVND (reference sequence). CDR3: CASSINSFSYNEQFF. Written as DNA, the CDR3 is TGTGCCAGTAGTATAAACAGCTTTTCCTACAATGAGCAGTTCTTC.

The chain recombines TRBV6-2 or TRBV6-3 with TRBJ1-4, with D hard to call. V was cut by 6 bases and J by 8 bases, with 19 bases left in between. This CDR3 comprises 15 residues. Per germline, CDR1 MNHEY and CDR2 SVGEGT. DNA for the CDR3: TGTGCCAGCAGCCCTGGCGGAGCGGGATACGAAAAACTGTTTTTT. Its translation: CASSPGGAGYEKLFF.

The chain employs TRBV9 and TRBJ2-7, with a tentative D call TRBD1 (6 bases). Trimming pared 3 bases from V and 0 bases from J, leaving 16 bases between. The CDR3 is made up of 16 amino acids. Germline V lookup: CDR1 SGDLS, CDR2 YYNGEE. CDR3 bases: TGTGCCAGCAGCGCAGCCCCCGGGACAAGCTCCTACGAGCAGTACTTC. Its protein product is CASSAAPGTSSYEQYF.

The CDR3 region is CASSSLGGSDNEQFF. In DNA, the CDR3 is TGTGCCAGCTCATCTCTAGGCGGGAGCGACAATGAGCAGTTCTTC. The V and J genes are TRBV18 and TRBJ2-1, with TRBD2 identical over 7 bases. Germline V gene data show CDR1 as KGHSH and CDR2 as LQKENI. V lost 5 bases, J lost 5 bases, and 9 bases stayed unmatched. This CDR3 is 15 amino acids long.